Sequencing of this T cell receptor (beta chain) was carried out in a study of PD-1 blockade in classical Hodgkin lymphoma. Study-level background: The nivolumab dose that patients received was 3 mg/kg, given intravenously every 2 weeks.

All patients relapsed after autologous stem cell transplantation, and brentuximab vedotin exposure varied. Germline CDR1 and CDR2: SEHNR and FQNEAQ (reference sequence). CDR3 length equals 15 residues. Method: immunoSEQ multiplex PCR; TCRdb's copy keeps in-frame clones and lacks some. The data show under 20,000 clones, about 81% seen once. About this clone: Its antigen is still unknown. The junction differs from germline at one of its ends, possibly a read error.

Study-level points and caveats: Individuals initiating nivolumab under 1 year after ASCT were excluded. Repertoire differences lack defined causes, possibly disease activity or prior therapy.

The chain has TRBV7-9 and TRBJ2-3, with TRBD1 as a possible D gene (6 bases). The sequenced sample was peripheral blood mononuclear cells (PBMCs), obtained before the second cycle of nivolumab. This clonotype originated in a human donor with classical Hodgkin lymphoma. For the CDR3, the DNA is TGTGCCAGCAGCCCCCGACAGGTTAGCATAGATACGCAGTATTTT. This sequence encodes CASSPRQVSIDTQYF.